This is a list of T cell receptor beta chains from one sample in a study of neoadjuvant anti-PD-1 for oral cavity cancer. Only in-frame clones appear in the TCRdb table, and some are missing; sequencing was by immunoSEQ multiplex PCR. The sample yields fewer than 20,000 clones, around 72% seen once. The sequencing used PBMCs, collected before nivolumab (anti-PD-1) treatment. These receptors came from a person aged 40-85 years with oral cavity squamous cell carcinoma. The CDR3 runs from the conserved cysteine through the conserved F or W. The order of the fields is J gene, V gene, D gene, clone size, CDR3 DNA, CDR3 protein. D genes are given only for firm matches. A clone size is listed for some rows: how often the clone was seen (once, few, many), or a class if it is expanded.

TRBJ1-5 TRBV19 TRBD1 few TGTGCCAGTAGTTGGGACAGGGGCAATCAGCCCCAGCATTTT CASSWDRGNQPQHF
TRBJ2-7 TRBV10-1 TRBD1 NA TGCGCCAGCAGTACGGGACAGGTTTACGAGCAGTACTTC CASSTGQVYEQYF
TRBJ2-1 TRBV29-1 NA once TGCAGCGTTGATCGAATGGACTCCTTCGCCAGGCAGTTCTTC CSVDRMDSFARQFF
TRBJ2-7 TRBV7-6 TRBD1 few TGTGCCAGCAGCGCGGGACAGGGGGGGAACGAGCAGTACTTC CASSAGQGGNEQYF
TRBJ1-5 TRBV2 TRBD1 NA TGTGCCAGCAGGCCGGGACAGGGTCAGCCCCAGCATTTT CASRPGQGQPQHF
TRBJ1-5 TRBV30 NA NA TGTGCCTGGAGTGTCGGGGGGACTCAGCCCCAGCATTTT CAWSVGGTQPQHF
TRBJ2-2 TRBV5-1 TRBD1 NA TGCGCCAGCAGCTTACAGGGGTTGGTGAACACCGGGGAGCTGTTTTTT CASSLQGLVNTGELFF
TRBJ2-7 TRBV5-4 TRBD2 NA TGTGCCAGCAGCTCTGGGGGGGTTAGCGGGATTCTGGAGCAGTACTTC CASSSGGVSGILEQYF
TRBJ1-1 TRBV5-1 TRBD1 few TGCGCCAGCATTATAAGATACCGGGACAGGGCAATGAACACTGAAGCTTTCTTT CASIIRYRDRAMNTEAFF
TRBJ2-5 TRBV10-1 NA NA TGCGCCAGCAGTGACGACGGGTGGCAAGAGACCCAGTACTTC CASSDDGWQETQYF
TRBJ1-1 TRBV7-9 NA NA TGTGCCAGCAGCCGGAAGGACACTGAAGCTTTCTTT CASSRKDTEAFF
TRBJ1-2 TRBV6-4 TRBD1 NA TGTGCCAGCAGTGAGGGGCCATCAGGGGGGGGAATCTATGGCTACACCTTC CASSEGPSGGGIYGYTF
TRBJ2-3 TRBV5-6 NA NA TGTGCCAGCAGCTTGAGAGCGGGCCGCACAGATACGCAGTATTTT CASSLRAGRTDTQYF
TRBJ2-2 TRBV7-3 NA few TGTGCCAGCAGCTCCCGAAAAGGGGCCGGGGAGCTGTTTTTT CASSSRKGAGELFF
TRBJ2-7 TRBV6-5 NA NA TGTGCCAGCAGTTCCGCCGGGTCCGGAGGAGAGCAGTACTTC CASSSAGSGGEQYF
TRBJ2-1 TRBV11-2 TRBD2 once TGTGCCACCCATGGGGGGGACGTCTACAATGAGCAGTTCTTC CATHGGDVYNEQFF
TRBJ2-7 TRBV27 TRBD1 few TGTGCCAGCAGTTTTGGGACAGGGAGCTCCTACGAGCAGTACTTC CASSFGTGSSYEQYF
TRBJ1-1 TRBV19 NA NA TGTGCCAGTAGTATCCCTAAGCTCGGGGGGAACACTGAAGCTTTCTTT CASSIPKLGGNTEAFF
TRBJ1-3 TRBV7-8 NA NA TGTGCCAGCAGCTTAACCCAAAGGGACACCATATATTTT CASSLTQRDTIYF
TRBJ2-1 TRBV7-3 TRBD2 NA TGTGCCAGCAGCCCGACTAGCGGGAGGGGGGGGAATGAGCAGTTCTTC CASSPTSGRGGNEQFF
TRBJ1-2 TRBV19 TRBD1 NA TGTGCCAGTACCCCGGGACAGGACCTAGGCTATGGCTACACCTTC CASTPGQDLGYGYTF
TRBJ2-6 TRBV6-6 NA NA TGTGCCAGCAGTTACGAGGCTTCTGGGGCCAACGTCCTGACTTTC CASSYEASGANVLTF
TRBJ2-2 TRBV6-5 NA few TGTGCCAGCAGTTACACTTCTGGGGGAGGCACCGGGGAGCTGTTTTTT CASSYTSGGGTGELFF
TRBJ1-2 TRBV10-3 NA NA TGTGCCATCAGTGAGTCGGGGGGCTACACCTTC CAISESGGYTF
TRBJ2-2 TRBV30 NA once TGTGCCTGGAGTTGGGCATCGGCCGGGGAGCTGTTTTTT CAWSWASAGELFF
TRBJ1-1 TRBV11-2 TRBD1 NA TGTGCCAGCAGCGGGACAGGGGTCCCTGAAGCTTTCTTT CASSGTGVPEAFF
TRBJ1-2 TRBV6-5 NA NA TGTGCCAGCAGTGATGGGACCCACGGGAAGGGCTACACCTTC CASSDGTHGKGYTF
TRBJ2-1 TRBV27 NA few TGTGCCAGCAGTTTTCGGATTAGCGTGAATGAGCAGTTCTTC CASSFRISVNEQFF
TRBJ2-7 TRBV4-1 TRBD2 NA TGCGCCAGCAGCCCGGGACTAGCGGGAGGCCTCTCCTACGAGCAGTACTTC CASSPGLAGGLSYEQYF
TRBJ2-7 TRBV7-9 NA few TGTGCCAGCAGCTTATCCAGCAACGAGCAGTACTTC CASSLSSNEQYF
TRBJ1-2 TRBV9 NA once TGTGCCAGCAGCGTAAGTCCAGCAGCTAACTATGGCTACACCTTC CASSVSPAANYGYTF
TRBJ2-3 TRBV11-3 NA NA TGTGCCAGCTCTGTCCGCAACACAGATACGCAGTATTTT CASSVRNTDTQYF
TRBJ1-1 TRBV13 TRBD1 NA TGTGCCAGCAGCGGAGGGACAGGGAGGAGTACTGAAGCTTTCTTT CASSGGTGRSTEAFF
TRBJ1-1 TRBV11-3 NA NA TGTGCCAGCAGCTTAGAGGGGGGTGCTGAAGCTTTCTTT CASSLEGGAEAFF
TRBJ2-3 TRBV10-1 NA once TGCGCCAGCAGTGAACGGGAGAGGGGCCCAGATACGCAGTATTTT CASSERERGPDTQYF
TRBJ2-1 TRBV9 NA NA TGTGCCAGCAGCGTAGGGGGGCGAACGCCCAGCTCCTACAATGAGCAGTTCTTC CASSVGGRTPSSYNEQFF
TRBJ2-7 TRBV15 TRBD2 NA TGTGCCACCAGCAGAGATGACGGACTAGCGGGAAATTTTAGGTCCTACGAGCAGTACTTC CATSRDDGLAGNFRSYEQYF
TRBJ2-7 TRBV7-8 TRBD1 once TGTGCCAGCAGCTACACGGGACAGGGGGCGGGTAGCGGGAGCGGCGAGCAGTACTTC CASSYTGQGAGSGSGEQYF
TRBJ1-2 TRBV28 TRBD1 few TGTGCCAGCAGGACTTCCACAGGGGCCATTAACTATGGCTACACCTTC CASRTSTGAINYGYTF
TRBJ2-5 TRBV29-1 NA NA TGCAGCGTCCCAAGGGACCGGGACTCGTTACAAGAGACCCAGTACTTC CSVPRDRDSLQETQYF
TRBJ1-3 TRBV10-1 NA few TGCGCCAGCAGTGAATCCGGGACTGGAAACACCATATATTTT CASSESGTGNTIYF
TRBJ2-5 TRBV5-1 NA NA TGCGCCAGCAGCTTGGAGAGGGGCGGACAGACCCAGTACTTC CASSLERGGQTQYF
TRBJ1-2 TRBV13 TRBD1 NA TGTGCCAGCAGCCTAGGACAGGGGATCGTTTATGGCTACACCTTC CASSLGQGIVYGYTF
TRBJ2-2 TRBV5-1 TRBD2 NA TGCGCCAGCAGCGGCGAAGGGGACGGACTAGCGGGACCTTTCGGCGGGGAGCTGTTTTTT CASSGEGDGLAGPFGGELFF
TRBJ2-2 TRBV29-1 NA NA TGCAGCGTTGAAGGAGCAGGGGCCCCCGGGGAGCTGTTTTTT CSVEGAGAPGELFF
TRBJ2-5 TRBV5-1 TRBD2 NA TGCGCCAGCAGCTTGGGAACTAGCGGGAGAAATTTGGAGACCCAGTACTTC CASSLGTSGRNLETQYF